The 24 T cell receptor beta chains presented below share a single source sample, sequenced in a study of memory CD4+ T cells and cytomegalovirus serostatus. Measured with immunoSEQ multiplex PCR; TCRdb has only the in-frame clones, and not every one. The table lists around 30,000 clones, around 76% of them singletons, with 0.5% to 0.8% in the top ten. The sort gate was single viable CD3+CD4+CD8-CD45RO+ cells for memory CD4+ T cells. Sequencing used memory CD4+ T cells from blood. The origin of the receptors is an adult in good health and CMV-seronegative. Some clones in this sample may be carry-over from other donors' samples.

V usage is TRBV6-1 and J usage is TRBJ1-6; no clear D gene. Trimming removed 3 bases from V and 7 bases from J, with 10 bases in between. There are 14 residues in the CDR3. Germline CDR1 is MNHNS and CDR2 is SASEGT. The CDR3 DNA reads as TGTGCCAGCAGTGACGCCAGGAAGAATTCACCCCTCCACTTT. Translated, it gives CASSDARKNSPLHF.

A word on this clone: Additional DNA sequences in this sample encode the identical CDR3. The rearrangement uses TRBV10-1 and TRBJ1-6; no reliable D call. The CDR3 has 12 amino acids. Germline-derived CDR1 and CDR2 are WNHNN and SYGVQD (reference sequence). V gave up 2 bases and J gave up 7 bases, with 3 bases separating them. The CDR3 protein is CASSEGNSPLHF. The CDR3 DNA sequence: TGCGCCAGCAGTGAGGGGAATTCACCCCTCCACTTT.

The chain couples TRBV5-6 to TRBJ1-1, with no clear D. The germline V gene has CDR1 SGHDT and CDR2 YYEEEE. The CDR3 is made up of 12 amino acids. The V end was cut by 7 bases, the J end by 2 bases, with 9 bases between. The CDR3 sequence: CASQLGNTEAFF. The CDR3 DNA sequence: TGTGCCAGCCAACTAGGCAACACTGAAGCTTTCTTT. The full variable domain, its missing parts supplied by reference TRBV5-6 and TRBJ1-1, is DAGVTQSPTHLIKTRGQQVTLRCSPKSGHDTVSWYQQALGQGPQFIFQYYEEEERQRGNFPDRFSGHQFPNYSSELNVNALLLGDSALYLCASQLGNTEAFFGQGTRLTVV.

In this sample, this clone turned up once. V and J are TRBV7-8 and TRBJ1-3; the D is unclear. The CDR3 length is 14 residues. Germline CDR1 reads SGHVS; CDR2 reads FQNEAQ. V shed 0 bases and J shed 4 bases, with 7 bases lying between them. The CDR3 sequence: CASSLATEGNTIYF. For the CDR3, the DNA is TGTGCCAGCAGCTTAGCGACGGAGGGAAACACCATATATTTT. The variable domain in full, with the rest retrieved from reference TRBV7-8 and TRBJ1-3, is GAGVSQSPRYKVAKRGQDVALRCDPISGHVSLFWYQQALGQGPEFLTYFQNEAQLDKSGLPSDRFFAERPEGSVSTLKIQRTQQEDSAVYLCASSLATEGNTIYFGEGSWLTVV.

This clone was recorded a few times. The chain uses TRBV30 and TRBJ1-1; D is ambiguous. This CDR3 comprises 11 residues. CDR1 and CDR2 (germline): GTSNPN, SVGIG (reference sequence). The ends were cut back, 5 bases at V and 1 base at J, with 5 bases in the middle. In DNA, the CDR3 is TGTGCCTGGCCGGGGAACACTGAAGCTTTCTTT. Residues: CAWPGNTEAFF.

This clone was picked up a small number of times. V gene TRBV20-1 combines with J gene TRBJ1-1; the D is unclear. This CDR3 spans 11 amino acids. V was clipped by 3 bases and J by 1 base, with 3 bases between them. Germline V gene data show CDR1 as DFQATT and CDR2 as SNEGSKA (reference sequence). The chain's CDR3 is CSASENTEAFF. The CDR3 nucleotides read TGCAGTGCTAGCGAGAACACTGAAGCTTTCTTT.

The chain links TRBV5-1 to TRBJ1-3; D call uncertain. Germline lookup yields CDR1 SGHRS and CDR2 YFSETQ. V dropped 1 base and J dropped 2 bases, with 7 bases sitting between them. The CDR3 is 14 residues long. The CDR3 nucleotides are TGCGCCAGCAGCTTGAATCAGGCTGGAAACACCATATATTTT. Protein sequence: CASSLNQAGNTIYF.

The V and J genes are TRBV27 and TRBJ2-7, with TRBD2 matching 11 bases. The CDR3 has 15 residues. Trimming took 4 bases from V and 3 from J; bases not matched to a gene: 5. Germline assignment: CDR1 MNHEY and CDR2 SMNVEV (reference sequence). CDR3 loop: CASSWGTSGSYEQYF. In DNA form, the CDR3 reads TGTGCCAGCAGTTGGGGAACTAGCGGGAGCTACGAGCAGTACTTC.

The chain uses TRBV28 and TRBJ1-2; tentative D call: TRBD1 (5 bases). V was pared by 2 bases and J by 9 bases, with 13 bases between. The CDR3 sequence is 13 residues long. Germline lookup yields CDR1 MDHEN and CDR2 SYDVKM. The CDR3 nucleotides are TGTGCCAGCAGTTTAGGGGGGGGTGGTAGCTACACCTTC. Translation: CASSLGGGGSYTF.

The chain links TRBV18 to TRBJ2-5; no definite D call. The CDR3 runs 14 residues. The germline gives CDR1 KGHSH, CDR2 LQKENI. V shed 3 bases and J shed 1 base, with 9 bases lying between them. The CDR3 DNA is TGTGCCAGCTCACCCTCGGTCGGCCAAGAGACCCAGTACTTC. Protein sequence: CASSPSVGQETQYF.

V gene TRBV19 combines with J gene TRBJ1-5; a possible D gene is TRBD1 (6 bases). Germline loops: CDR1 LNHDA, CDR2 SQIVND (reference sequence). The CDR3 loop spans 15 amino acids. The V and J ends lost 4 bases and 3 bases respectively, with 13 bases between them. The CDR3 here is CASSTKQGYNQPQHF. The CDR3 DNA reads as TGTGCCAGTAGTACCAAACAGGGATACAATCAGCCCCAGCATTTT.

The chain joins TRBV20-1 to TRBJ1-1, with 7 bases aligning to TRBD1. CDR3 size: 11 residues. Germline loops: CDR1 DFQATT, CDR2 SNEGSKA (reference sequence). The CDR3 DNA is TGCAGAACAGGGGCCGGGACTGAAGCTTTCTTT. This encodes CRTGAGTEAFF.

The rearrangement joins TRBV11-2 to TRBJ1-1; D is uncertain. V lost 1 base to trimming and J lost 2 bases, with 5 bases between them. The CDR3 has 13 amino acids. Germline lookup yields CDR1 SGHAT and CDR2 FQNNGV. CDR3 bases: TGTGCCAGCAGCTTAGCGGTAAACACTGAAGCTTTCTTT. This sequence encodes CASSLAVNTEAFF.

The genes are TRBV5-1 and TRBJ2-7; 9 nucleotides line up with TRBD1. After removal of 0 bases from V and 6 bases from J, the junction contained 7 bases not matched to a gene. This CDR3 region has 15 residues. Germline V gives CDR1 SGHRS, CDR2 YFSETQ. The CDR3 bases are TGCGCCAGCAGCTTGGGGGGACAGGGTTTCGGCGAGCAGTACTTC. Translation: CASSLGGQGFGEQYF. The variable domain in full, completed from reference TRBV5-1 and TRBJ2-7, reads KAGVTQTPRYLIKTRGQQVTLSCSPISGHRSVSWYQQTPGQGLQFLFEYFSETQRNKGNFPGRFSGRQFSNSRSEMNVSTLELGDSALYLCASSLGGQGFGEQYFGPGTRLTVT.

This chain links TRBV7-9 with TRBJ1-1; tentative D call: TRBD1 (5 bases). This CDR3 spans 16 amino acids. CDR1 SEHNR and CDR2 FQNEAQ come from the germline V gene (reference sequence). With 5 bases removed from V and 6 bases from J, the gap between germline ends came to 22 bases. The CDR3 DNA reads TGTGCCAGCAGCCCCGGATTAGGGGAAGGGAAACCTGAAGCTTTCTTT. It encodes CASSPGLGEGKPEAFF.

The rearrangement links TRBV6-1 to TRBJ1-3; the D is unclear. Trimming cost V 6 bases and J 0 bases, with 3 bases left between them. This CDR3 is built from 12 residues. Germline V lookup: CDR1 MNHNS, CDR2 SASEGT. CDR3 sequence (DNA): TGTGCCAGCAGCAACTCTGGAAACACCATATATTTT. This translates into CASSNSGNTIYF.

The chain recombines TRBV5-6 with TRBJ1-2; the D gene is possibly TRBD1 (5 bases). From germline, CDR1 is SGHDT and CDR2 YYEEEE. The CDR3 loop spans 14 amino acids. Trimming removed 4 bases from V and 2 bases from J, with 12 bases in between. CDR3 nucleotides: TGTGCCAGCAGCACCTGGGGCCCCAACTATGGCTACACCTTC. Residues: CASSTWGPNYGYTF.

The chain links TRBV18 to TRBJ2-7, with D unresolved. This CDR3 has 11 residues. V lost 4 bases, J lost 5 bases, and 6 bases lay in between. The germline gives CDR1 KGHSH, CDR2 LQKENI. As DNA, the CDR3 is TGTGCCAGCTCACTGTCTCACGAGCAGTACTTC. Translated: CASSLSHEQYF.

The V gene is TRBV7-2, the J gene TRBJ1-5; 7 nucleotides line up with TRBD1. Germline loops: CDR1 SGHTA, CDR2 FQGNSA. Trimming took 3 bases from V and 8 from J; bases not matched to a gene: 4. The CDR3 is 13 residues long. In nucleotides, the CDR3 is TGTGCCAGCAGCTTGAACAGGGGTAAGCCCCAGCATTTT. Its protein product is CASSLNRGKPQHF.

The chain links TRBV4-3 to TRBJ1-4, with D possibly TRBD1 on 5 matching bases. This CDR3 has 17 residues. V was pared by 2 bases and J by 10 bases, with 23 bases between. Germline V gives CDR1 LGHNA, CDR2 YSLEER. The CDR3 here is CASSQSLEFWEGRKLFF. The DNA for the CDR3 is TGCGCCAGCAGCCAATCGCTAGAATTTTGGGAGGGGCGAAAACTGTTTTTT.

The genes are TRBV2 and TRBJ2-1; a possible D gene is TRBD1 (6 bases). The V gene's germline CDR1 is SNHLY and CDR2 FYNNEI. V lost 6 bases and J lost 12, with 18 bases in between. CDR3 length: 13 amino acids. CDR3 bases: TGTGCCAGCAGGCTAGACAGGCCCGGTGGGCAGTTCTTC. As protein: CASRLDRPGGQFF.

CDR3 region: CASGPIGTGANYGYTF. In DNA, the CDR3 is TGTGCCAGCGGGCCTATAGGGACAGGTGCCAACTATGGCTACACCTTC. V gene TRBV27 combines with J gene TRBJ1-2; the match to TRBD1 covers 8 bases. This CDR3 spans 16 amino acids. Germline values: CDR1 MNHEY, CDR2 SMNVEV (reference sequence). After removal of 8 bases from V and 2 bases from J, the junction contained 13 bases not matched to a gene.

This chain joins TRBV19 and TRBJ1-2; D gene unclear. This CDR3 is built from 13 residues. Germline CDR1 reads LNHDA; CDR2 reads SQIVND (reference sequence). The V end was cut by 5 bases, the J end by 1 base, with 8 bases between. CDR3 bases: TGTGCCAGTAGTGGGCAGGTTAACTATGGCTACACCTTC. Amino acid sequence: CASSGQVNYGYTF.

This chain connects TRBV18 to TRBJ1-3; tentative D call: TRBD1 (5 bases). The length of the CDR3 is 16 residues. The V and J ends lost 0 bases and 0 bases respectively, with 9 bases between them. Germline V CDR1 and CDR2: KGHSH, LQKENI. The CDR3 loop reads CASSPPVGRSGNTIYF. The CDR3 bases are TGTGCCAGCTCACCACCGGTGGGGCGCTCTGGAAACACCATATATTTT.